Following are 31 T cell receptor beta chains from one sample sequenced in a study of brain T cells in children with intractable seizures. Clones were read by immunoSEQ multiplex PCR, and TCRdb kept only the in-frame ones, dropping some. Altogether about 340,000 clones are present, roughly 92% being singletons, with the ten largest covering 5% to 7%. Indicated time point: blood from clinic visit 5 months post-surgery; TSC patient then seizure free. Source: peripheral blood, taken 4 to 5 months after surgery. All receptors come from a boy under two years old with tuberous sclerosis and intractable seizures.

The chain links TRBV9 to TRBJ2-1, with D perhaps TRBD1 (8 bases). V was cut by 4 bases and J by 7 bases, with 21 bases left in between. Germline CDR1 and CDR2: SGDLS and YYNGEE. The CDR3 is 16 amino acids. CDR3 DNA: TGTGCCAGCAGCTATGAGCGGGACAGGTCCTTTAATGAGCAGTTCTTC. It encodes CASSYERDRSFNEQFF.

This chain links TRBV7-9 with TRBJ1-1, with D perhaps matching TRBD1 (5 bases). The CDR3 is 13 residues long. V dropped 3 bases and J dropped 4 bases, with 9 bases sitting between them. Looked up from germline, CDR1 is SEHNR and CDR2 is FQNEAQ (reference sequence). In nucleotides, the CDR3 is TGTGCCAGCAGCTTTGGGGGATCCACTGAAGCTTTCTTT. It translates to CASSFGGSTEAFF. The full variable domain, rest sourced from reference TRBV7-9 and TRBJ1-1, is DTGVSQNPRHKITKRGQNVTFRCDPISEHNRLYWYRQTLGQGPEFLTYFQNEAQLEKSRLLSDRFSAERPKGSFSTLEIQRTEQGDSAMYLCASSFGGSTEAFFGQGTRLTVV.

The chain uses TRBV6-5 and TRBJ1-2; 9 bases agree with TRBD1. The CDR3 has 14 amino acids. Germline CDR1 and CDR2: MNHEY and SVGAGI. The J segment lost 1 base and the V segment lost 6 bases, leaving 3 bases of the junction unmatched. CDR3 DNA: TGTGCCAGCAGCCGGGACAGGGATAACTATGGCTACACCTTC. Residues: CASSRDRDNYGYTF.

The gene calls are TRBV9 and TRBJ1-4, with 9 bases lining up with TRBD1. Germline CDR1 reads SGDLS; CDR2 reads YYNGEE. Trimming removed 3 bases from V and 8 bases from J; junction bases left unmatched: 8. CDR3 length equals 15 residues. This chain's CDR3 is CASSAGTGLGEKLFF. As DNA, the CDR3 is TGTGCCAGCAGCGCCGGGACAGGGTTGGGGGAAAAACTGTTTTTT. Filled out from reference TRBV9 and TRBJ1-4, the complete variable domain reads DSGVTQTPKHLITATGQRVTLRCSPRSGDLSVYWYQQSLDQGLQFLIQYYNGEERAKGNILERFSAQQFPDLHSELNLSSLELGDSALYFCASSAGTGLGEKLFFGSGTQLSVL.

This sequence joins TRBV20-1 and TRBJ2-7; possibly TRBD2 for D (5 bases). CDR3 length equals 11 residues. Germline V gene sequence: CDR1 DFQATT, CDR2 SNEGSKA (reference sequence). The ends were cut back, 3 bases at V and 4 bases at J, with 7 bases in the middle. This CDR3 is CSASGEYEQYF. CDR3 nucleotide sequence: TGCAGTGCTAGCGGGGAATACGAGCAGTACTTC.

This chain connects TRBV18 to TRBJ2-7; D call uncertain. Germline assignment: CDR1 KGHSH and CDR2 LQKENI. The ends were cut back, 0 bases at V and 4 bases at J, with 10 bases in the middle. The CDR3 sequence is 14 residues long. Here the CDR3 reads CASSPPGVVYEQYF. CDR3 coding DNA: TGTGCCAGCTCACCACCTGGGGTGGTTTACGAGCAGTACTTC.

The gene calls are TRBV5-6 and TRBJ1-2, with D possibly matching TRBD1 (5 bases). Trimming stripped 0 bases from V and 1 base from J, with 7 bases between. The length of the CDR3 is 14 residues. CDR1 SGHDT and CDR2 YYEEEE come from the germline V gene. The CDR3 is CASSLGDGNYGYTF. Written as DNA, the CDR3 is TGTGCCAGCAGCTTGGGGGACGGTAACTATGGCTACACCTTC.

V is TRBV24-1 and J is TRBJ1-2; TRBD1 is a possible D gene (6 bases). This CDR3 has 13 residues. Trimming shortened V by 1 base and J by 8 bases, and 10 bases separated the two germline ends. The germline gives CDR1 KGHDR, CDR2 SFDVKD. The CDR3 DNA follows: TGTGCCACCAGTGATTTTTGGGGGGCCGGCTACACCTTC. It is translated as CATSDFWGAGYTF.

V is TRBV2 and J is TRBJ2-3; 7 bases are a match to TRBD1. This CDR3 spans 12 amino acids. CDR1 is SNHLY and CDR2 is FYNNEI in the germline V gene. V dropped 7 bases and J dropped 4; count of bases not matched to a gene: 2. CDR3 residues: CASTGTADTQYF. The CDR3 DNA reads TGTGCCAGCACCGGGACAGCAGATACGCAGTATTTT.

The chain combines TRBV7-9 with TRBJ2-1; 10 bases line up with TRBD2. V shed 5 bases and J 5 bases; nucleotides not matched to a gene: 15. Per the germline V gene, CDR1 is SEHNR and CDR2 is FQNEAQ (reference sequence). This CDR3 region has 18 residues. The CDR3 here is CASSPEGLATFLHNEQFF. The CDR3, as DNA: TGTGCCAGCAGCCCCGAGGGACTAGCGACATTTTTACACAATGAGCAGTTCTTC. The entire variable domain, with the rest obtained from reference TRBV7-9 and TRBJ2-1, is as follows: DTGVSQNPRHKITKRGQNVTFRCDPISEHNRLYWYRQTLGQGPEFLTYFQNEAQLEKSRLLSDRFSAERPKGSFSTLEIQRTEQGDSAMYLCASSPEGLATFLHNEQFFGPGTRLTVL.

The V call is TRBV5-1, the J call TRBJ2-1, with 8 bases identical to TRBD2. The CDR3 spans 14 residues. CDR1 is SGHRS and CDR2 is YFSETQ in the germline V gene. V was pared by 1 base and J by 8 bases, with 5 bases of the junction left unmatched. The CDR3 DNA sequence: TGCGCCAGCAGCTTGACGGGAGGGCCCGATGAGCAGTTCTTC. It yields the protein CASSLTGGPDEQFF.

The sample holds one count of this clone. The V and J genes are TRBV5-1 and TRBJ2-2; D is perhaps TRBD1 (6 bases). The V end was cut by 0 bases, the J end by 6 bases, with 9 bases between. The CDR3 sequence is 14 residues long. Germline V gene lookup returns CDR1 SGHRS and CDR2 YFSETQ. The CDR3 is CASSLGQEAGELFF. The CDR3 DNA reads TGCGCCAGCAGCTTGGGACAGGAGGCCGGGGAGCTGTTTTTT.

In regard to this clone: Other nucleotide sequences from this sample produce the same CDR3. The rearrangement uses TRBV30 and TRBJ2-1; no clear D. The CDR3 totals 12 residues. Trimming shortened V by 4 bases and J by 0 bases, and 4 bases separated the two germline ends. Per germline, CDR1 GTSNPN and CDR2 SVGIG (reference sequence). DNA of the CDR3: TGTGCCTGGACACCCTCCTACAATGAGCAGTTCTTC. Encoded protein: CAWTPSYNEQFF.

This sequence joins TRBV19 and TRBJ1-2; D remains ambiguous. Trimming cost V 8 bases and J 3 bases, with 16 bases left between them. CDR3 length: 14 residues. Looked up from germline, CDR1 is LNHDA and CDR2 is SQIVND (reference sequence). The CDR3 DNA reads as TGTGCCAGTGGTGGAACAGTCTGGGACTATGGCTACACCTTC. It yields the protein CASGGTVWDYGYTF.

This clone was seen a single time. V is TRBV7-2 and J is TRBJ2-1; maybe TRBD2 (5 bases). Germline V gene data show CDR1 as SGHTA and CDR2 as FQGNSA. This CDR3 comprises 17 residues. V lost 5 bases to trimming and J lost 4 bases, with 21 bases between them. CDR3 amino acids: CASSPSEDFTLYNEQFF. As DNA, the CDR3 is TGTGCCAGCAGCCCATCTGAGGACTTTACACTTTACAATGAGCAGTTCTTC.

J is TRBJ2-7 and V is TRBV2; D is possibly TRBD1 or TRBD2 (5 bases each). CDR1 SNHLY and CDR2 FYNNEI come from the germline V gene. The CDR3 has 15 amino acids. The V and J ends lost 5 bases and 6 bases respectively, with 20 bases between them. In DNA, the CDR3 is TGTGCCAGCAGTAGGGGACGGAGAGAAACGGGCGAGCAGTACTTC. It yields the protein CASSRGRRETGEQYF.

The table lists this clone with a few counts. V is TRBV30 and J is TRBJ2-2; 9 nucleotides match TRBD2. This CDR3 contains 14 residues. V lost 5 bases and J lost 1; bases outside the gene matches: 2. Germline V gives CDR1 GTSNPN, CDR2 SVGIG (reference sequence). This CDR3 reads CAWGLALNTGELFF. In DNA form, the CDR3 reads TGTGCCTGGGGACTAGCGCTGAACACCGGGGAGCTGTTTTTT.

The chain uses TRBV27 and TRBJ2-7, with D possibly being TRBD2 (6 bases). Looked up from germline, CDR1 is MNHEY and CDR2 is SMNVEV (reference sequence). The CDR3 has 15 amino acids. Trimming left V 0 bases short and J 5 bases short, with 14 bases between. Here the CDR3 DNA reads TGTGCCAGCAGTTTATCACTAGCCGGGAAGGACGAGCAGTACTTC. Translation gives CASSLSLAGKDEQYF.

This clone appeared once. CDR3 in amino acids: CASSKSGGHQETQYF. The CDR3 region has the DNA TGTGCCAGCAGCAAGAGCGGGGGCCATCAAGAGACCCAGTACTTC. The chain joins TRBV7-9 to TRBJ2-5; 8 nucleotides align to TRBD2. The V gene's germline CDR1 is SEHNR and CDR2 FQNEAQ (reference sequence). After removal of 5 bases from V and 2 bases from J, the junction contained 7 bases not matched to a gene. The CDR3 has 15 amino acids.

The chain links TRBV5-5 to TRBJ2-4; no clear D gene. Looked up from germline, CDR1 is SGHKS and CDR2 is YYEKEE (reference sequence). This CDR3 is 16 amino acids long. Trimming cost V 2 bases and J 0 bases, with 12 bases left between them. The CDR3, as DNA: TGTGCCAGCAGCTTTGTGGTGGAACTAGCCAAAAACATTCAGTACTTC. This sequence encodes CASSFVVELAKNIQYF.

This chain uses TRBV19 with TRBJ1-2; 9 bases line up with TRBD1. The V gene end was trimmed by 5 bases and the J gene end by 8 bases; junction bases not matched to a gene: 15. The CDR3 is 16 residues long. Germline V CDR1 and CDR2: LNHDA, SQIVND (reference sequence). CDR3 nucleotides: TGTGCCAGTAGTGCCCGGGACAGGGAAGACCTTTACGGCTACACCTTC. It specifies CASSARDREDLYGYTF.

J is TRBJ2-3 and V is TRBV2, with D tentatively TRBD2 (6 bases). Trimming stripped 6 bases from V and 11 bases from J, with 12 bases between. The CDR3 is made up of 11 amino acids. The V gene's germline CDR1 is SNHLY and CDR2 FYNNEI. The CDR3 here is CASREGWRQYF. CDR3 nucleotides: TGTGCCAGCAGGGAGGGGTGGAGGCAGTATTTT. The full variable domain, with the rest looked up from reference TRBV2 and TRBJ2-3, is EPEVTQTPSHQVTQMGQEVILRCVPISNHLYFYWYRQILGQKVEFLVSFYNNEISEKSEIFDDQFSVERPDGSNFTLKIRSTKLEDSAMYFCASREGWRQYFGPGTRLTVL.

The V gene is TRBV24-1, the J gene TRBJ2-7; D is tentatively TRBD1 or TRBD2 (5 bases each). Between the trimmed V and J ends, which lost 0 bases and 5 bases, there was a span of 7 bases. Germline V gene lookup returns CDR1 KGHDR and CDR2 SFDVKD. The CDR3 covers 13 residues. The chain's CDR3 is CATSDLRGDEQYF. CDR3 DNA: TGTGCCACCAGTGATTTGAGAGGGGACGAGCAGTACTTC.

In DNA form, the CDR3 reads TGTGCCAGCAGCAGGTCCTTTGAGCAGTACTTC. Translating it yields CASSRSFEQYF. The chain carries TRBV5-6 and TRBJ2-7; D remains unclear. CDR3 length: 11 amino acids. The ends were cut back, 4 bases at V and 7 bases at J, with 9 bases in the middle. Germline CDR1 SGHDT, CDR2 YYEEEE.

The sample holds one count of this clone. The gene calls are TRBV7-9 and TRBJ2-5, with no clear D. The germline V gene encodes CDR1 SEHNR and CDR2 FQNEAQ (reference sequence). Trimming stripped 3 bases from V and 5 bases from J, with 10 bases between. The CDR3 has 13 residues. DNA of the CDR3: TGTGCCAGCAGCTTCAAACCTCGGGAGACCCAGTACTTC. Translation gives CASSFKPRETQYF.

This chain links TRBV6-5 with TRBJ1-1; no clear D. In germline, CDR1 is MNHEY, CDR2 SVGAGI. CDR3 size: 13 residues. Trimming removed 3 bases at V and 2 bases at J, with 7 bases between. Written as DNA, the CDR3 is TGTGCCAGCAGTTATTTTAGAAACACTGAAGCTTTCTTT. Translating it yields CASSYFRNTEAFF.

This chain links TRBV9 with TRBJ1-2, with a weak D call TRBD1 (5 bases). The CDR3 loop spans 17 amino acids. From germline, CDR1 is SGDLS and CDR2 YYNGEE. Between the trimmed V and J ends, which lost 0 bases and 8 bases, there was a span of 23 bases. In DNA form, the CDR3 reads TGTGCCAGCAGCGTAGGTCGGCAGGGTACGGTCGAGGGAGGCTACACCTTC. Its translation: CASSVGRQGTVEGGYTF. Supplemented by reference TRBV9 and TRBJ1-2, the full variable domain reads DSGVTQTPKHLITATGQRVTLRCSPRSGDLSVYWYQQSLDQGLQFLIQYYNGEERAKGNILERFSAQQFPDLHSELNLSSLELGDSALYFCASSVGRQGTVEGGYTFGSGTRLTVV.

As DNA, the CDR3 is TGTGCCTGGACCGATGGGGCCAACGTCCTGACTTTC. This encodes CAWTDGANVLTF. V and J are TRBV30 and TRBJ2-6, with D unresolved. The V end lost 4 bases, the J end lost 3 bases, and 4 bases lay between the germline ends. Germline CDR1 GTSNPN, CDR2 SVGIG (reference sequence). This CDR3 region has 12 residues.

This rearrangement joins TRBV14 to TRBJ1-6; TRBD1 matches 9 bases. The CDR3 loop spans 17 amino acids. V trimming: 1 base; J trimming: 4 bases; junction bases outside the gene matches: 5. Germline CDR1 SGHDN, CDR2 FVKESK. CDR3 protein: CASSQVAGTGYNSPLHF. For the CDR3, the DNA is TGTGCCAGCAGCCAAGTTGCGGGGACAGGGTATAATTCACCCCTCCACTTT.

The chain couples TRBV21-1 to TRBJ2-1. TRBV21-1 has pseudogene status. The CDR3 contains 12 residues. The CDR3 DNA is TGTGCCAGCAGCAAAGGGGGCAATGAGCAGTTCTTC. As protein: CASSKGGNEQFF.

In this sample, this clone turned up a few times. The genes are TRBV19 and TRBJ1-3, with 7 bases lining up with TRBD1. CDR3 length: 20 amino acids. V lost 5 bases and J lost 0; bases outside the gene matches: 19. CDR1 and CDR2 from the germline V gene are LNHDA and SQIVND (reference sequence). In nucleotides, the CDR3 is TGTGCCAGTAGTTTACTGGACAGGACGACAACTACCTACTCTGGAAACACCATATATTTT. This codes for CASSLLDRTTTTYSGNTIYF.